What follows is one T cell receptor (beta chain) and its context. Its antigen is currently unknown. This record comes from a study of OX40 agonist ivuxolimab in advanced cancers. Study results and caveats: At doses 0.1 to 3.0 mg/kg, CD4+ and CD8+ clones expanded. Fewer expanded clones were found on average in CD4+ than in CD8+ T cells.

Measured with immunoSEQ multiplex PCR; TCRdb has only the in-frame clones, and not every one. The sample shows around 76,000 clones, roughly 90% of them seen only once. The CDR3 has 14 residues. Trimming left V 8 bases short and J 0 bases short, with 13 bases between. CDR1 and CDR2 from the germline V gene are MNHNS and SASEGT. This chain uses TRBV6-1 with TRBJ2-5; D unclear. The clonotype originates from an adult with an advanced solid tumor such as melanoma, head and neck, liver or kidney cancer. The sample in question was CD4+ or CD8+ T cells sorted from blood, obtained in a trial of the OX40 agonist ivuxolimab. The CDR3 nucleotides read TGTGCCAGCCTCGGACGGACCCACCAAGAGACCCAGTACTTC. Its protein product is CASLGRTHQETQYF.